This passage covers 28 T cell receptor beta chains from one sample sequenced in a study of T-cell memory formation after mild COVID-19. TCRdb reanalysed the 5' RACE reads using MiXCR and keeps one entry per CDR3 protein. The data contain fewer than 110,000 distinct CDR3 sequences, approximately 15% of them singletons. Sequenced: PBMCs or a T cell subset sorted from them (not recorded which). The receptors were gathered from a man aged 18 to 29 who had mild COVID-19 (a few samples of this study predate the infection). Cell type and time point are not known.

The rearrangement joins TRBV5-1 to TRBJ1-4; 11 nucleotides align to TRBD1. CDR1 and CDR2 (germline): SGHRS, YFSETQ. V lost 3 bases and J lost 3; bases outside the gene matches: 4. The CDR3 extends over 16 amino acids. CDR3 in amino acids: CASSSGQGAANEKLFF. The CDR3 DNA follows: TGCGCCAGCAGCTCCGGACAGGGGGCGGCTAATGAAAAACTGTTTTTT.

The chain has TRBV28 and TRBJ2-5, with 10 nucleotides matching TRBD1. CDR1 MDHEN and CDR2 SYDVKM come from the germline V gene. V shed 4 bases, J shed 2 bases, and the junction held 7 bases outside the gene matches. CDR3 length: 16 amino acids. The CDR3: CASSSRDRGPQETQYF. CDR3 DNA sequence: TGTGCCAGCAGTTCCAGAGACAGGGGGCCGCAAGAGACCCAGTACTTC. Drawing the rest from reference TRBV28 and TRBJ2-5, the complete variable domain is DVKVTQSSRYLVKRTGEKVFLECVQDMDHENMFWYRQDPGLGLRLIYFSYDVKMKEKGDIPEGYSVSREKKERFSLILESASTNQTSMYLCASSSRDRGPQETQYFGPGTRLLVL.

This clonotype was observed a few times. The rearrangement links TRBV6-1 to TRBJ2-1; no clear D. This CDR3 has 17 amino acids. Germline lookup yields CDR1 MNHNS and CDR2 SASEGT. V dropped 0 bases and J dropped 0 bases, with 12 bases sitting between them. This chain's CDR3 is CASSEARWLSSYNEQFF. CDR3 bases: TGTGCCAGCAGTGAAGCGCGATGGCTTAGCTCCTACAATGAGCAGTTCTTC.

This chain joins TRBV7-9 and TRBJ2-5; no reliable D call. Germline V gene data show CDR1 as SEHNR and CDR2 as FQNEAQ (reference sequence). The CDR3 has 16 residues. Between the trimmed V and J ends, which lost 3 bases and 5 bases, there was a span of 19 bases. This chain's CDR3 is CASSFSQHRVSETQYF. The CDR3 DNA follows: TGTGCCAGCAGCTTTTCCCAGCATAGGGTTTCGGAGACCCAGTACTTC.

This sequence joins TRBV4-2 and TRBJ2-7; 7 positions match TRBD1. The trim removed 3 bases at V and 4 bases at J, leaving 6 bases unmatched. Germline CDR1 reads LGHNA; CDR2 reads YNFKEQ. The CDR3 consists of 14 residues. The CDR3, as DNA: TGTGCCAGCAGCCACACGGACAGGCTTTACGAGCAGTACTTC. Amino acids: CASSHTDRLYEQYF.

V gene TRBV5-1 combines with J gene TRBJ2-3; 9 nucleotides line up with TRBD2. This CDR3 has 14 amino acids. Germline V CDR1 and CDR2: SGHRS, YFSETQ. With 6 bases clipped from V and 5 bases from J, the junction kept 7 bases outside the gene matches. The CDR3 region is CASIRGGGEDTQYF. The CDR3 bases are TGCGCCAGCATTCGGGGCGGGGGGGAAGATACGCAGTATTTT.

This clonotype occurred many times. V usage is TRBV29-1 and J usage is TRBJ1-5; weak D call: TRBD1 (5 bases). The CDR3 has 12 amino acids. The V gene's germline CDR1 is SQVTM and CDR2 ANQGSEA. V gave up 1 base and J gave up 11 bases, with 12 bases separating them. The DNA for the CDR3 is TGCAGCGTTGAAGGGGACGGCGCGACCCAGCATTTT. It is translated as CSVEGDGATQHF.

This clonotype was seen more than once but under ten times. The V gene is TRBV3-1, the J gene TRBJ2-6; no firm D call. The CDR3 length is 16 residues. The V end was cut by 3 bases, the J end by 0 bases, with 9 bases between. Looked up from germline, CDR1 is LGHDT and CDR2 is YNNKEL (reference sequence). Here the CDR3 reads CASSHVANSGANVLTF. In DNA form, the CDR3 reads TGTGCCAGCAGCCATGTTGCGAACTCTGGGGCCAACGTCCTGACTTTC.

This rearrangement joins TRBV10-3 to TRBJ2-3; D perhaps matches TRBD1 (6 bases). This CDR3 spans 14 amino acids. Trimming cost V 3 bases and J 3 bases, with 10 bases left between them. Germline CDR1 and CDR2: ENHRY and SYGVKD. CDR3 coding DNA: TGTGCCATCAGTGAACAGGGTTTTACAGATACGCAGTATTTT. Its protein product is CAISEQGFTDTQYF.

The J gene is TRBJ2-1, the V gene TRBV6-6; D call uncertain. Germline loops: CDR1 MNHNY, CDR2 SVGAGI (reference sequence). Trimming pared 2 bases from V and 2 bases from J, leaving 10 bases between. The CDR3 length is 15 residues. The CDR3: CASSYVVPPYNEQFF. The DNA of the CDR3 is TGTGCCAGCAGTTACGTGGTCCCCCCCTACAATGAGCAGTTCTTC.

CDR3 sequence reads: CSVEEKLTGELFF. The CDR3 nucleotides are TGCAGCGTTGAAGAGAAGCTCACCGGGGAGCTGTTTTTT. V gene TRBV29-1 combines with J gene TRBJ2-2; no reliable D call. The CDR3 loop spans 13 amino acids. Germline CDR1 and CDR2: SQVTM and ANQGSEA. Between the trimmed V and J ends, which lost 0 bases and 4 bases, there was a span of 6 bases.

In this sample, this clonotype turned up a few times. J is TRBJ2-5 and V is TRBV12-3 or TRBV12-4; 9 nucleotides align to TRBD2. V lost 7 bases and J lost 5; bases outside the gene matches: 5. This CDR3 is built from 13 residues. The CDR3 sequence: CASTLAGHETQYF. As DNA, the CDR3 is TGTGCCAGCACTCTAGCGGGGCATGAGACCCAGTACTTC.

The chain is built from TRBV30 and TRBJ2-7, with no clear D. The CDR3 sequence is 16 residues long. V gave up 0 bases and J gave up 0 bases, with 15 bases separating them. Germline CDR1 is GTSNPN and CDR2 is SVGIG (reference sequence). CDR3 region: CAWSVGLALSSYEQYF. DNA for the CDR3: TGTGCCTGGAGTGTAGGTTTGGCCTTAAGCTCCTACGAGCAGTACTTC.

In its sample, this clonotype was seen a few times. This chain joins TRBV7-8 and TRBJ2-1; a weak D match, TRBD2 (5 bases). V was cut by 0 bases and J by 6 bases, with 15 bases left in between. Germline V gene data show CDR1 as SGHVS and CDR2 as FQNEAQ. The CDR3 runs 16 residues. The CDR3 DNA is TGTGCCAGCAGCTTAGCGGAATCTAGCACGTTCAATGAGCAGTTCTTC. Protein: CASSLAESSTFNEQFF.

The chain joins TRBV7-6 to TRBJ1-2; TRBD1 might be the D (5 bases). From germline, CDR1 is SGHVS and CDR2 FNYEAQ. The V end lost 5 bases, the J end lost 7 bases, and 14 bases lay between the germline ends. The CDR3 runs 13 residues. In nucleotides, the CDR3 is TGTGCCAGCAGCGAAACAGGATCCTCTGGCTACACCTTC. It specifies CASSETGSSGYTF.

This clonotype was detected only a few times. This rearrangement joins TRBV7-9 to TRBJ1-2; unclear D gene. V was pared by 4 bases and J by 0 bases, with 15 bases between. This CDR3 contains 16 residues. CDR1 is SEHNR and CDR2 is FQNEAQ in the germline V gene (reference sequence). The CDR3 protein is CASSSTMAQPNYGYTF. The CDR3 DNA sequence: TGTGCCAGCAGCTCAACCATGGCTCAACCTAACTATGGCTACACCTTC. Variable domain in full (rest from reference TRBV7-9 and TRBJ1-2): DTGVSQNPRHKITKRGQNVTFRCDPISEHNRLYWYRQTLGQGPEFLTYFQNEAQLEKSRLLSDRFSAERPKGSFSTLEIQRTEQGDSAMYLCASSSTMAQPNYGYTFGSGTRLTVV.

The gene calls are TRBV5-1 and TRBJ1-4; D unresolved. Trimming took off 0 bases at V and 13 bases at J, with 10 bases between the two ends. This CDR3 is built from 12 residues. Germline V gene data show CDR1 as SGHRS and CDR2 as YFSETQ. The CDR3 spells CASSLGGRRLFF. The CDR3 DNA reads TGCGCCAGCAGCTTGGGAGGCAGAAGACTGTTTTTT.

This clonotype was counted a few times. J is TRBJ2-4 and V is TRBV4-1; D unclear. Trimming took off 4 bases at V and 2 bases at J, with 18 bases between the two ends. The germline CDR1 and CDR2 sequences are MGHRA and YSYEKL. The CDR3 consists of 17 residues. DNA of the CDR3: TGCGCCAGCAGCCCTTACCTTGACCTTGCGTCCAAAAACATTCAGTACTTC. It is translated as CASSPYLDLASKNIQYF.

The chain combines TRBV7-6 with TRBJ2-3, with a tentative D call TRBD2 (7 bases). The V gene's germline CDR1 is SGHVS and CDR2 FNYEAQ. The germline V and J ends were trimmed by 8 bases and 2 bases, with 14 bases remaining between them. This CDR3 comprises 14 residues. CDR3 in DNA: TGTGCCAGCCGCTCCGGGGGGCTCACAGATACGCAGTATTTT. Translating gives CASRSGGLTDTQYF.

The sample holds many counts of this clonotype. In DNA form, the CDR3 reads TGCGCCAGCAGCTTTATGGCGCTCACTAACTATGGCTACACCTTC. It specifies CASSFMALTNYGYTF. V is TRBV5-1 and J is TRBJ1-2; D is uncertain. V lost 2 bases and J 0 bases, leaving 11 bases between the germline ends. The CDR3 loop spans 15 amino acids. Per the germline V gene, CDR1 is SGHRS and CDR2 is YFSETQ.

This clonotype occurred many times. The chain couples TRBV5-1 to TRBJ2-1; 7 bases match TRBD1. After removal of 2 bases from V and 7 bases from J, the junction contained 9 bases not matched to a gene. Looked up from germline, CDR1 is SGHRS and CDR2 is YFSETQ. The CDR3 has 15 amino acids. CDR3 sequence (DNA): TGCGCCAGCAGCTTCACCGGGACAGAGGTTAATGAGCAGTTCTTC. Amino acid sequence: CASSFTGTEVNEQFF. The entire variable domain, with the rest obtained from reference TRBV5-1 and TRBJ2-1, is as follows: KAGVTQTPRYLIKTRGQQVTLSCSPISGHRSVSWYQQTPGQGLQFLFEYFSETQRNKGNFPGRFSGRQFSNSRSEMNVSTLELGDSALYLCASSFTGTEVNEQFFGPGTRLTVL.

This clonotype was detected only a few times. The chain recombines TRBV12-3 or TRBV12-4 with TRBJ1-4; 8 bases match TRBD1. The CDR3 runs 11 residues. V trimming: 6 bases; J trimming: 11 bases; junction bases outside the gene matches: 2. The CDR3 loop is CASRQGEKLFF. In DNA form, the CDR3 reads TGTGCCAGCAGACAGGGGGAGAAACTGTTTTTT.

Here the CDR3 reads CATTDGYGYTF. The CDR3 coding sequence is TGTGCCACCACAGACGGCTATGGCTACACCTTC. The gene calls are TRBV24-1 and TRBJ1-2, with D hard to call. Germline CDR1 is KGHDR and CDR2 is SFDVKD. The CDR3 totals 11 residues. Trimming took off 8 bases at V and 4 bases at J, with 7 bases between the two ends.

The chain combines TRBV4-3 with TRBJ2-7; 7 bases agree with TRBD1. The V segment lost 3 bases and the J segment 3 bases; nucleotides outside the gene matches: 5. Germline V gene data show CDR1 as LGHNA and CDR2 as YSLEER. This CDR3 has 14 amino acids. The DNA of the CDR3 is TGCGCCAGCAGCCAGAGACAGGGAGTCTACGAGCAGTACTTC. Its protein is CASSQRQGVYEQYF.

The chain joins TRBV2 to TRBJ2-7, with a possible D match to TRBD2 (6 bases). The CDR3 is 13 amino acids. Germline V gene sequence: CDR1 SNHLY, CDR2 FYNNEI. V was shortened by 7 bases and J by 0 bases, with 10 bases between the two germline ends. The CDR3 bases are TGTGCCAGCATGGGGAGGTACTCCTACGAGCAGTACTTC. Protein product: CASMGRYSYEQYF. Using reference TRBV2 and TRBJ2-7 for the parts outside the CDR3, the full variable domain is EPEVTQTPSHQVTQMGQEVILRCVPISNHLYFYWYRQILGQKVEFLVSFYNNEISEKSEIFDDQFSVERPDGSNFTLKIRSTKLEDSAMYFCASMGRYSYEQYFGPGTRLTVT.

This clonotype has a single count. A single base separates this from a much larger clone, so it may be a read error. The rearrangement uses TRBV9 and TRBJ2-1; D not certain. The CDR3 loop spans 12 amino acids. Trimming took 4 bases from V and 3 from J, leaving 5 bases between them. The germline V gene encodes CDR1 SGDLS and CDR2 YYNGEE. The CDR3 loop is CASSHDYNEQFF. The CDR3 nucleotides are TGTGCCAGCAGCCACGACTACAATGAGCAGTTCTTC.

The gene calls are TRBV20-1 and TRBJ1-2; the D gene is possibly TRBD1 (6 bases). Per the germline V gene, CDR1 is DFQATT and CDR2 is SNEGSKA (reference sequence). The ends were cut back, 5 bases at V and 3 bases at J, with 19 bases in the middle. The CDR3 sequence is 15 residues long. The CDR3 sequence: CSAWSLRGRHYGYTF. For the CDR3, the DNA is TGCAGTGCTTGGTCCTTGCGGGGGCGCCACTATGGCTACACCTTC.

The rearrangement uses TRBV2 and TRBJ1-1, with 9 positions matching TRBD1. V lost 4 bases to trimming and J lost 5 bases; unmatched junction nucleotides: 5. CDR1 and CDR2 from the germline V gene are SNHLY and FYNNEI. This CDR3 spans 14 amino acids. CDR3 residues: CASSVGTGRTEAFF. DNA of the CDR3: TGTGCCAGCAGTGTAGGGACAGGGAGGACTGAAGCTTTCTTT.